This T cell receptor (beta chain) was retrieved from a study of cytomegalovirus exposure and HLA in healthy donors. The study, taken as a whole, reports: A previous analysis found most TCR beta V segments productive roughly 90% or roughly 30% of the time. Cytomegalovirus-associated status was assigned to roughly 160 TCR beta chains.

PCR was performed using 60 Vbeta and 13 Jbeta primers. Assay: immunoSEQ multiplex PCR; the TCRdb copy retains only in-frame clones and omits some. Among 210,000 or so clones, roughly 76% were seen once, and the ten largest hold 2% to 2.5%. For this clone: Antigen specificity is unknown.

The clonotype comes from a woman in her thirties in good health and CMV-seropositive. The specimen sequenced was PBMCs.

In DNA form, the CDR3 reads TGTGCCAGCAGCCCACCCCCGACAGGGGACTATGGCTACACCTTC. Its protein product is CASSPPPTGDYGYTF. J is TRBJ1-2 and V is TRBV7-2, with TRBD1 matching over 8 bases. This CDR3 has 15 amino acids. V lost 5 bases, J lost 3 bases, and 8 bases stayed unmatched. Germline CDR1 SGHTA, CDR2 FQGNSA.